These 31 T cell receptor beta chains came from one sample sequenced in a study of blood T cell repertoires in COVID-19. The table came from immunoSEQ multiplex PCR; TCRdb's copy has only in-frame clones and leaves some out. This sample carries over 150,000 clones, approximately 82% of them seen once, and the ten largest clones take roughly 19%. Material for sequencing was peripheral blood. The source of these receptors is a woman in her sixties or seventies who had recovered from COVID-19.

The chain joins TRBV29-1 to TRBJ1-2; TRBD1 is a possible D gene (6 bases). The CDR3 is made up of 17 amino acids. V lost 3 bases and J lost 4, with 24 bases in between. Germline CDR1 reads SQVTM; CDR2 reads ANQGSEA. CDR3 DNA: TGCAGCGTTGACGCGACCCTGGGCCACAGGGTCGGCTATGGCTACACCTTC. It specifies CSVDATLGHRVGYGYTF.

The chain is built from TRBV7-2 and TRBJ2-3; 13 bases fit TRBD2. V shed 5 bases, J shed 3 bases, and the junction held 5 bases outside the gene matches. The CDR3 sequence is 16 residues long. Germline CDR1 and CDR2: SGHTA and FQGNSA. The CDR3 here is CASSARLAGGTDTQYF. The DNA of the CDR3 is TGTGCCAGCAGCGCCCGACTAGCGGGGGGAACAGATACGCAGTATTTT.

The chain links TRBV4-3 to TRBJ2-2, with D possibly TRBD2 on 6 matching bases. Between the trimmed V and J ends, which lost 1 base and 0 bases, there was a span of 15 bases. CDR3 length: 18 residues. CDR1 and CDR2 (germline): LGHNA, YSLEER. CDR3 amino acids: CASSQGPRAGSNTGELFF. The CDR3 coding sequence is TGCGCCAGCAGCCAAGGCCCCCGAGCGGGTTCGAACACCGGGGAGCTGTTTTTT.

This clone occurred once. This chain joins TRBV12-3 or TRBV12-4 and TRBJ1-2, with 9 bases that match TRBD1. The V gene end was trimmed by 8 bases and the J gene end by 3 bases; junction bases not matched to a gene: 4. CDR3 size: 13 residues. The CDR3 nucleotides read TGTGCCAGCGGCCGGGACAGGGACTATGGCTACACCTTC. This codes for CASGRDRDYGYTF.

The CDR3 spells CASSQEPQGSYNEQFF. In nucleotides, the CDR3 is TGTGCCAGCAGCCAAGAGCCCCAGGGCTCCTACAATGAGCAGTTCTTC. The genes are TRBV4-2 and TRBJ2-1; possibly TRBD1 for D (5 bases). Deletions cut 0 bases from V and 0 bases from J, with 9 bases between. CDR3 length equals 16 residues. Germline V gives CDR1 LGHNA, CDR2 YNFKEQ.

The rearrangement uses TRBV21-1 and TRBJ1-1. TRBV21-1 is an annotated pseudogene. CDR3 length equals 12 residues. CDR3 in amino acids: CASSWGGIEAFF. Written as DNA, the CDR3 is TGTGCCAGCAGCTGGGGGGGGATTGAAGCTTTCTTT.

The count of this clone is one. This chain connects TRBV19 to TRBJ1-1, with a weak D call TRBD1 (6 bases). V gave up 0 bases and J gave up 5 bases, with 10 bases separating them. This CDR3 region has 14 residues. The germline CDR1 and CDR2 sequences are LNHDA and SQIVND (reference sequence). CDR3 in DNA: TGTGCCAGTAGTATAGACAGGGGAAGTACTGAAGCTTTCTTT. This gives the protein CASSIDRGSTEAFF.

This clone was seen just once. The CDR3 loop reads CASSSPGQGYHEQYF. CDR3 coding DNA: TGCGCCAGCAGCAGTCCGGGACAGGGGTACCACGAGCAGTACTTC. J is TRBJ2-7 and V is TRBV4-1; 10 bases are shared with TRBD1. Trimming at V came to 5 bases and at J to 5 bases, leaving 9 bases not matched to a gene. Germline assignment: CDR1 MGHRA and CDR2 YSYEKL. The CDR3 runs 15 residues.

The rearrangement uses TRBV5-1 and TRBJ1-1, with TRBD1 matching over 9 bases. V was clipped by 3 bases and J by 4 bases; unmatched bases: 4. Germline CDR1 and CDR2: SGHRS and YFSETQ. CDR3 length equals 14 residues. The CDR3 nucleotides read TGCGCCAGCAGCTGGACAGGGGCGGGCACTGAAGCTTTCTTT. As protein: CASSWTGAGTEAFF.

The chain links TRBV5-1 to TRBJ2-5; 7 bases agree with TRBD1. J gave up 4 bases and V 7 bases, and 10 bases lay outside the gene matches. Germline V gene data show CDR1 as SGHRS and CDR2 as YFSETQ. The CDR3 has 14 amino acids. In DNA, the CDR3 is TGCGCCAGCTCCCCGGGACAGAGAATAGAGACCCAGTACTTC. Amino acid sequence: CASSPGQRIETQYF.

Only one count was recorded for this clone. V and J are TRBV7-9 and TRBJ2-3, with TRBD2 matching 9 bases. The CDR3 consists of 15 residues. CDR1 is SEHNR and CDR2 is FQNEAQ in the germline V gene (reference sequence). The trim removed 7 bases at V and 0 bases at J, leaving 5 bases unmatched. The CDR3: CASTSAGGSTDTQYF. Here the CDR3 DNA reads TGTGCCAGCACCTCCGCGGGGGGGAGCACAGATACGCAGTATTTT.

DNA of the CDR3: TGTGCCAGCAGCTTGGGCCAGGCTAATTCACCCCTCCACTTT. Its translation is CASSLGQANSPLHF. The genes are TRBV5-6 and TRBJ1-6; D gene unclear. With 0 bases removed from V and 6 bases from J, the gap between germline ends came to 7 bases. CDR3 length: 14 amino acids. Germline CDR1 is SGHDT and CDR2 is YYEEEE.

The J gene is TRBJ1-2, the V gene TRBV28, with D perhaps matching TRBD1 (6 bases). Trimming took off 7 bases at V and 6 bases at J, with 15 bases between the two ends. The length of the CDR3 is 13 residues. Germline V gene lookup returns CDR1 MDHEN and CDR2 SYDVKM. CDR3 in amino acids: CASTPGGRDGYTF. CDR3 coding DNA: TGTGCCAGCACCCCGGGGGGCCGGGATGGCTACACCTTC.

The chain carries TRBV10-3 and TRBJ2-5; TRBD2 is a possible D gene (6 bases). Trimming cost V 7 bases and J 5 bases, with 17 bases left between them. Germline CDR1 ENHRY, CDR2 SYGVKD. This CDR3 contains 14 residues. The CDR3 loop reads CAIKGGTPGETQYF. In DNA, the CDR3 is TGTGCCATCAAGGGCGGGACCCCGGGGGAGACCCAGTACTTC.

The chain combines TRBV2 with TRBJ1-3; 7 positions match TRBD1. The CDR3 is 14 amino acids. V lost 6 bases, J lost 0 bases, and 2 bases stayed unmatched. Germline CDR1 is SNHLY and CDR2 is FYNNEI. DNA for the CDR3: TGTGCCAGCAGCCGGGACAGCTCTGGAAACACCATATATTTT. Protein: CASSRDSSGNTIYF.

The chain is built from TRBV3-1 (or the pseudogene TRBV3-2) and TRBJ2-1, with D perhaps TRBD2 (6 bases). Trimming pared 1 base from V and 2 bases from J, leaving 9 bases between. Germline V CDR1 and CDR2: LGHDT, YNNKEL (reference sequence). There are 15 residues in the CDR3. For the CDR3, the DNA is TGTGCCAGCAGCCAAGGACTAGAGCCCTACAATGAGCAGTTCTTC. Translation gives CASSQGLEPYNEQFF.

The V and J genes are TRBV3-1 (or the pseudogene TRBV3-2) and TRBJ1-3, with 8 bases identical to TRBD1. After removal of 4 bases from V and 5 bases from J, the junction contained 7 bases not matched to a gene. This CDR3 spans 15 amino acids. In germline, CDR1 is LGHDT, CDR2 YNNKEL (reference sequence). The CDR3 here is CASSPLDRDRNTIYF. The CDR3 DNA reads TGTGCCAGCAGCCCCCTGGACAGGGATAGAAACACCATATATTTT.

The chain combines TRBV7-8 with TRBJ2-3, with TRBD1 matching 8 bases. The length of the CDR3 is 16 residues. CDR1 is SGHVS and CDR2 is FQNEAQ in the germline V gene. With 5 bases clipped from V and 5 bases from J, the junction kept 12 bases outside the gene matches. CDR3 region: CASSPGTGGLLDTQYF. CDR3 DNA sequence: TGTGCCAGCAGCCCCGGGACAGGAGGGTTGTTAGATACGCAGTATTTT.

V gene TRBV28 combines with J gene TRBJ2-3; D possibly corresponds to TRBD2 (5 bases). Germline CDR1 MDHEN, CDR2 SYDVKM. V lost 2 bases to trimming and J lost 0 bases, with 9 bases between them. The CDR3 sequence is 15 residues long. The CDR3 DNA reads TGTGCCAGCAGTTTAGAGTGGACTAGCACAGATACGCAGTATTTT. Translation gives CASSLEWTSTDTQYF.

The chain has TRBV18 and TRBJ1-1; 10 nucleotides agree with TRBD1. The CDR3 is 15 amino acids. The V gene's germline CDR1 is KGHSH and CDR2 LQKENI. Germline trimming cut 3 bases from V and 5 bases from J; bases unmatched to any gene: 6. The CDR3 coding sequence is TGTGCCAGCTCACCGGGACAGGGGTTTGGAACTGAAGCTTTCTTT. Protein product: CASSPGQGFGTEAFF.

The chain uses TRBV7-2 and TRBJ2-7; 7 bases fit TRBD2. Germline V gene lookup returns CDR1 SGHTA and CDR2 FQGNSA. Trimming at V came to 5 bases and at J to 3 bases, leaving 16 bases not matched to a gene. CDR3 length: 17 amino acids. CDR3 amino acids: CASSGGEEGGPRYEQYF. The CDR3 nucleotides are TGTGCCAGCAGCGGGGGGGAGGAGGGTGGACCCCGCTACGAGCAGTACTTC.

The table lists this clone with a count of one. This chain uses TRBV14 with TRBJ2-5; tentatively, D is TRBD1 (6 bases). The CDR3 extends over 15 amino acids. V dropped 4 bases and J dropped 1 base, with 13 bases sitting between them. CDR1 is SGHDN and CDR2 is FVKESK in the germline V gene. The CDR3: CASSPLQGTQETQYF. The CDR3 bases are TGTGCCAGCAGCCCCCTACAGGGTACCCAAGAGACCCAGTACTTC.

The chain employs TRBV25-1 and TRBJ1-6; D unresolved. CDR3 length: 15 residues. Germline CDR1 and CDR2: MGHDK and SYGVNS. Trimming stripped 0 bases from V and 7 bases from J, with 10 bases between. CDR3 loop: CASSEYITQNSPLHF. The CDR3 nucleotides read TGTGCCAGCAGTGAATATATCACACAGAATTCACCCCTCCACTTT.

The rearrangement uses TRBV7-2 and TRBJ2-7; D might be TRBD1 (6 bases). Per germline, CDR1 SGHTA and CDR2 FQGNSA. This CDR3 has 15 amino acids. The V end lost 4 bases, the J end lost 6 bases, and 19 bases lay between the germline ends. The CDR3 reads CASSSQGPGVGEQYF. The CDR3 DNA reads as TGTGCCAGCAGCTCCCAGGGTCCAGGGGTGGGCGAGCAGTACTTC.

This chain uses TRBV4-3 with TRBJ2-1; 7 positions match TRBD2. There are 16 residues in the CDR3. The V and J ends lost 1 base and 1 base, in that order; junction bases with no gene match: 4. CDR1 is LGHNA, CDR2 YSLEER, per germline. Written as DNA, the CDR3 is TGCGCCAGCAGCCAAGGACTAGCCGGGTCCTACAATGAGCAGTTCTTC. This gives the protein CASSQGLAGSYNEQFF.

The genes are TRBV5-1 and TRBJ2-7, with 8 nucleotides matching TRBD2. This CDR3 spans 16 amino acids. J was trimmed by 3 bases and V by 0 bases; bases with no gene match: 8. Germline V gene data show CDR1 as SGHRS and CDR2 as YFSETQ. The CDR3 nucleotides are TGCGCCAGCAGCTTGGTGCCGAGCGGGGGACACTACGAGCAGTACTTC. Translating it yields CASSLVPSGGHYEQYF.

The rearrangement uses TRBV5-1 and TRBJ2-7; weak D call: TRBD1 (5 bases). Trimming cost V 2 bases and J 6 bases, with 9 bases left between them. The CDR3 covers 12 residues. CDR1 and CDR2 (germline): SGHRS, YFSETQ. The CDR3 loop reads CASSLGAGEQYF. CDR3 sequence (DNA): TGCGCCAGCAGCTTAGGGGCAGGCGAGCAGTACTTC.

This chain uses TRBV7-2 with TRBJ2-1; 14 bases agree with TRBD2. After removal of 6 bases from V and 9 bases from J, the junction contained 10 bases not matched to a gene. This CDR3 spans 16 amino acids. CDR1 is SGHTA and CDR2 is FQGNSA in the germline V gene. CDR3 in amino acids: CASRPPGLAGGGEQFF. The CDR3 DNA sequence: TGTGCCAGCAGGCCCCCCGGACTAGCGGGAGGAGGTGAGCAGTTCTTC.

The J gene is TRBJ1-4, the V gene TRBV2; TRBD1 agrees at 8 bases. Germline CDR1 reads SNHLY; CDR2 reads FYNNEI. This CDR3 has 13 amino acids. This CDR3 is CVTGQGLNEKLFF. The CDR3 nucleotides are TGTGTCACCGGACAGGGCCTTAATGAAAAACTGTTTTTT.

This chain links TRBV19 with TRBJ1-4, with TRBD1 matching over 10 bases. V shed 7 bases and J 7 bases; nucleotides not matched to a gene: 6. This CDR3 region has 14 residues. From germline, CDR1 is LNHDA and CDR2 SQIVND (reference sequence). In DNA, the CDR3 is TGTGCCAGTACTCCGGACAGGGGGAGTGAAAAACTGTTTTTT. The encoded protein is CASTPDRGSEKLFF.

The chain carries TRBV2 and TRBJ1-5, with TRBD1 matching 10 bases. Germline-derived CDR1 and CDR2 are SNHLY and FYNNEI. V was pared by 4 bases and J by 7 bases, with 4 bases of the junction left unmatched. This CDR3 comprises 14 residues. The CDR3 nucleotides read TGTGCCAGCAGTGGGACAGGGGGAAGACAGCCCCAGCATTTT. Encoded protein: CASSGTGGRQPQHF.